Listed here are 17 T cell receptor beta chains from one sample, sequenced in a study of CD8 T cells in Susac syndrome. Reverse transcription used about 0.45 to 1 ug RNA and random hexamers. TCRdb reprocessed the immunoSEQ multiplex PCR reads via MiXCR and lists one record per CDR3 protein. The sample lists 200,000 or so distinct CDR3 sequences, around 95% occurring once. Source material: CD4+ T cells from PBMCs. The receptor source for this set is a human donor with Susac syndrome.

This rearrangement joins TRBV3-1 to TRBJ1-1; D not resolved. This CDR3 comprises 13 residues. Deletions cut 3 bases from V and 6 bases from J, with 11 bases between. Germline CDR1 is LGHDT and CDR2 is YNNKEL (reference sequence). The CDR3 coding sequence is TGTGCCAGCAGCCAGGCCCAAAGGGCTGAAGCTTTCTTT. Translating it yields CASSQAQRAEAFF. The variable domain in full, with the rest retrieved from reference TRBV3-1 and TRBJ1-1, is DTAVSQTPKYLVTQMGNDKSIKCEQNLGHDTMYWYKQDSKKFLKIMFSYNNKELIINETVPNRFSPKSPDKAHLNLHINSLELGDSAVYFCASSQAQRAEAFFGQGTRLTVV.

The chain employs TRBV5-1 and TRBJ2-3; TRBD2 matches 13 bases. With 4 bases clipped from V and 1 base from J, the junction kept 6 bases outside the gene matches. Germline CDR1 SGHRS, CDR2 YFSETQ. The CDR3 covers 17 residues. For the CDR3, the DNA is TGCGCCAGCAGCGCGGGACTAGCGGGGCGCCGCACAGATACGCAGTATTTT. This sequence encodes CASSAGLAGRRTDTQYF.

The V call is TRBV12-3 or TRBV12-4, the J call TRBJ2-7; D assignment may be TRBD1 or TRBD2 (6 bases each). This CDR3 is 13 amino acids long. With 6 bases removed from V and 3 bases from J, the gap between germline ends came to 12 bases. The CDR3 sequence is CASSRGHDYEQYF. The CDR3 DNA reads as TGTGCCAGCAGCCGGGGGCACGACTACGAGCAGTACTTC.

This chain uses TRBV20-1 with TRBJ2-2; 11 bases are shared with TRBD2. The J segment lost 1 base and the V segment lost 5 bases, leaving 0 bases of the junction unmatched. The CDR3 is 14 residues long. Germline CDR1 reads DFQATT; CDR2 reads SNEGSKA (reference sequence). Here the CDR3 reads CSALAGGNTGELFF. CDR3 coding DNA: TGCAGTGCTCTAGCGGGGGGGAACACCGGGGAGCTGTTTTTT.

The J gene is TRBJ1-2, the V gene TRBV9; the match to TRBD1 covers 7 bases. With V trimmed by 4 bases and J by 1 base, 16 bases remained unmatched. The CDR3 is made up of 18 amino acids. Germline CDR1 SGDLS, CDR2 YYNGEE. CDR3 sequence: CASSPHIFDRALNYGYTF. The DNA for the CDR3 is TGTGCCAGCAGCCCCCACATCTTTGACAGGGCGCTTAACTATGGCTACACCTTC. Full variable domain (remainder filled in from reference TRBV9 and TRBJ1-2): DSGVTQTPKHLITATGQRVTLRCSPRSGDLSVYWYQQSLDQGLQFLIQYYNGEERAKGNILERFSAQQFPDLHSELNLSSLELGDSALYFCASSPHIFDRALNYGYTFGSGTRLTVV.

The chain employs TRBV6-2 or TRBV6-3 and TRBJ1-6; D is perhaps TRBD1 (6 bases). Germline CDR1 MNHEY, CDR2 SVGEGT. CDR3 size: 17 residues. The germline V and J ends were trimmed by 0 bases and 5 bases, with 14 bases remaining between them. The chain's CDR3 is CASSYSRGAANNSPLHF. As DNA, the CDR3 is TGTGCCAGCAGTTACTCGAGGGGGGCCGCTAATAATTCACCCCTCCACTTT.

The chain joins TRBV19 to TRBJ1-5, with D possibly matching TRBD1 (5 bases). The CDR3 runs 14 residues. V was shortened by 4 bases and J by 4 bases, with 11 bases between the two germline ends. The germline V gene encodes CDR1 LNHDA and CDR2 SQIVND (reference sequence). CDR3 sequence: CASSTQVSNQPQHF. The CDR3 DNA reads TGTGCCAGTAGTACACAGGTATCAAATCAGCCCCAGCATTTT.

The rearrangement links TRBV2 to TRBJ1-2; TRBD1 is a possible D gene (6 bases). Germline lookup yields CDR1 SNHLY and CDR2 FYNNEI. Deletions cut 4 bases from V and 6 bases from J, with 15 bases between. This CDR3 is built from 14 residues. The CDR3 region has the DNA TGTGCCAGCAGTGGGCAGGGGCTCTCCCATGGCTACACCTTC. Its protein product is CASSGQGLSHGYTF.

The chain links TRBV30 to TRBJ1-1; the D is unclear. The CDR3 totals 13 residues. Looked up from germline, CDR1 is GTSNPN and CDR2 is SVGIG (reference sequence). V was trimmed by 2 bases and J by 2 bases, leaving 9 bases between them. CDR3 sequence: CAWSNGLNTEAFF. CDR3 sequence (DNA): TGTGCCTGGAGTAACGGTCTTAACACTGAAGCTTTCTTT. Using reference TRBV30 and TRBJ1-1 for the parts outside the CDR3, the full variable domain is SQTIHQWPATLVQPVGSPLSLECTVEGTSNPNLYWYRQAAGRGLQLLFYSVGIGQISSEVPQNLSASRPQDRQFILSSKKLLLSDSGFYLCAWSNGLNTEAFFGQGTRLTVV.

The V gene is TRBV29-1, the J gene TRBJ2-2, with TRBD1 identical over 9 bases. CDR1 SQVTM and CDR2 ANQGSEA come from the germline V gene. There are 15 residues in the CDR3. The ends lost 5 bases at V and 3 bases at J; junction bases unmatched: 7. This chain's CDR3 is CSVLSTGGYTGELFF. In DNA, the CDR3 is TGCAGCGTTTTATCGACAGGGGGTTACACCGGGGAGCTGTTTTTT.

In nucleotides, the CDR3 is TGTGCCAGCAGTTTATGGCGAAATGAAAAACTGTTTTTT. Translation: CASSLWRNEKLFF. This sequence joins TRBV27 and TRBJ1-4; D remains ambiguous. This CDR3 spans 13 amino acids. CDR1 and CDR2 from the germline V gene are MNHEY and SMNVEV (reference sequence). The V end was cut by 1 base, the J end by 5 bases, with 5 bases between.

CDR3 protein: CASSQGPGSSYGYTF. The CDR3 DNA is TGTGCCAGCAGCCAAGGTCCCGGGAGCAGCTATGGCTACACCTTC. J is TRBJ1-2 and V is TRBV4-2, with unresolved D. CDR1 LGHNA and CDR2 YNFKEQ come from the germline V gene. The CDR3 sequence is 15 residues long. The germline V and J ends were trimmed by 1 base and 4 bases, with 13 bases remaining between them.

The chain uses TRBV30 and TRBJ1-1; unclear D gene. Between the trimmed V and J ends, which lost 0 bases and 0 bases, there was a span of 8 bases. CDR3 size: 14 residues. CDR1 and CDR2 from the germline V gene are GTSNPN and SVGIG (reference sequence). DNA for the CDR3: TGTGCCTGGAGTGTACTAACTCTGAACACTGAAGCTTTCTTT. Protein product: CAWSVLTLNTEAFF.

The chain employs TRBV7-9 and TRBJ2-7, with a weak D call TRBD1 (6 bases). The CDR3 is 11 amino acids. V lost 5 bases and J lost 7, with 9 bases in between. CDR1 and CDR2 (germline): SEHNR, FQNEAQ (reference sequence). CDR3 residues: CASSQGTEQYF. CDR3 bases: TGTGCCAGCAGCCAAGGGACAGAGCAGTACTTC.

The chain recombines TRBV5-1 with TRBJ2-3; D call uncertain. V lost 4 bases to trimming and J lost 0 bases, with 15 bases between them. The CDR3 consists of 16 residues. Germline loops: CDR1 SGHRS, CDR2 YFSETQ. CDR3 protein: CASSPQARASTDTQYF. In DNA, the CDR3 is TGCGCCAGCAGCCCCCAAGCTAGGGCTAGCACAGATACGCAGTATTTT.

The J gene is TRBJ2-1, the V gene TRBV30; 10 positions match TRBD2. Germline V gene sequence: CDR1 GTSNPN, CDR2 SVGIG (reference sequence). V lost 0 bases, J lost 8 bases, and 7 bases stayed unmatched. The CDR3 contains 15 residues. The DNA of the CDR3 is TGTGCCTGGAGTGTACAGCGGGGGGGCAACGATGAGCAGTTCTTC. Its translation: CAWSVQRGGNDEQFF.

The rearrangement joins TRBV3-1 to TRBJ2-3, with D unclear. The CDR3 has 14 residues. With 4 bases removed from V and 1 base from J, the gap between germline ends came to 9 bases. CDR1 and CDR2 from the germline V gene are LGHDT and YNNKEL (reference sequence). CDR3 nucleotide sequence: TGTGCCAGCAGCCCTCCACTACGCACAGATACGCAGTATTTT. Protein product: CASSPPLRTDTQYF.